This is a list of T cell receptor beta chains from one sample in a study of radiation and T cells in renal cell carcinoma. Sequencing used immunoSEQ multiplex PCR; TCRdb keeps in-frame clones, though not all of them. In the table there are just over 95,000 clones, approximately 86% of which are singletons. Sequencing used blood, obtained from a patient whose treatment included radiotherapy and nephrectomy. Every receptor here comes from a man over 45 with renal cell carcinoma. CDR3s leave out the opening cysteine and the closing phenylalanine or tryptophan. Clone size appears in some rows only: once, few, many, or a class for an expanded clone.

V	size	J	CDR3
TRBV27	NA	TRBJ1-1	ASSFGGSEAF
TRBV5-1	NA	TRBJ2-7	ASSLQGALLSYEQY
TRBV28	few	TRBJ2-2	ASSGVISGRLAGELF
TRBV29-1	NA	TRBJ1-2	SVPGPYYGYT
TRBV18	NA	TRBJ2-3	ASSPNGPLSTDTQY
TRBV19	NA	TRBJ1-6	ASSKRPDRVVESPLH
TRBV5-8	NA	TRBJ2-1	ASSSQLGLGEF
TRBV12-2	NA	TRBJ1-5	ASRCDGRHQPQH
TRBV9	few	TRBJ1-1	ASSFEYNTEAF
TRBV7-8	NA	TRBJ2-7	ASSSTRPLYEQY